The T cell receptor (beta chain) under discussion was sequenced for a study of blood T cell repertoires in COVID-19. At the level of the study: Researchers got acute and convalescent COVID-19 samples from the United States, Italy and Spain. PBMCs, B-cell-depleted T cells, or T cells provided the cDNA or gDNA that made up the material.

This clone showed up just once. Data came from immunoSEQ multiplex PCR; TCRdb stores just in-frame clones and leaves some out. The top ten clones hold about 4% of a sample with some 250,000 clones, roughly nine tenths of them seen once. In terms of age and location, participants ranged from roughly 18 to 90 years and lived in 24 US areas. Sequenced input: PBMCs or T cells enriched from blood (not recorded which). The TCR originated in a young woman with acute COVID-19.

CDR3: CASSRTGDSGNTIYF. The CDR3, as DNA: TGCGCCAGCAGCCGGACAGGAGATTCTGGAAACACCATATATTTT. This rearrangement joins TRBV5-1 to TRBJ1-3; 7 bases fit TRBD1. Per the germline V gene, CDR1 is SGHRS and CDR2 is YFSETQ. Trimming removed 4 bases from V and 1 base from J; junction bases left unmatched: 5. CDR3 size: 15 residues.